This is a list of T cell receptor beta chains from one sample in a study of blood T cell repertoires in COVID-19. Assay used: immunoSEQ multiplex PCR; TCRdb lists only in-frame clones, some missing. Found here are more than 75,000 clones, roughly 84% of them singletons; the top ten hold 10% to 15%. The sequenced sample was peripheral blood. The source of these receptors is a human donor in a cohort sampled during active COVID-19. The CDR3 runs from the conserved cysteine through the conserved F or W. D genes are given only for firm matches. Size tells how often a clone was seen (once, few, many) or the class of an expanded clone, and some rows leave it out.

size: NA; J: TRBJ2-7; V: TRBV6-5; D: NA; CDR3: CASSYSPGSYEQYF; DNA: TGTGCCAGCAGTTACTCTCCAGGGTCCTACGAGCAGTACTTC
size: NA; J: TRBJ2-7; V: TRBV6-5; D: TRBD1; CDR3: CASSFPGQGFYEQYF; DNA: TGTGCCAGCAGTTTTCCGGGACAGGGGTTCTACGAGCAGTACTTC
size: NA; J: TRBJ2-7; V: TRBV29-1; D: TRBD1; CDR3: CSATGQGAGEQYF; DNA: TGCAGCGCCACAGGACAGGGGGCGGGCGAGCAGTACTTC
size: NA; J: TRBJ2-5; V: TRBV2; D: TRBD2; CDR3: CASSDASGEETQYF; DNA: TGTGCCAGCAGTGACGCTAGCGGGGAAGAGACCCAGTACTTC
size: NA; J: TRBJ2-1; V: TRBV5-1; D: TRBD1; CDR3: CASSLVTGGAYEQFF; DNA: TGCGCCAGCAGCTTGGTGACAGGGGGCGCCTATGAGCAGTTCTTC
size: NA; J: TRBJ2-7; V: TRBV29-1; D: TRBD2; CDR3: CSAAAREGEQYF; DNA: TGCAGCGCCGCTGCCAGGGAGGGCGAGCAGTACTTC
size: NA; J: TRBJ1-2; V: TRBV6-6; D: NA; CDR3: CASSPPQGIGVGYRGYTF; DNA: TGTGCCAGCAGTCCCCCACAGGGAATAGGGGTCGGTTATCGTGGCTACACCTTC
size: NA; J: TRBJ1-2; V: TRBV28; D: NA; CDR3: CASSSGWRGYTF; DNA: TGTGCCAGCAGTTCAGGGTGGAGAGGCTACACCTTC
size: NA; J: TRBJ2-7; V: TRBV7-6; D: TRBD2; CDR3: CASSPDLAGGYEQYF; DNA: TGTGCCAGCAGCCCCGACCTAGCGGGAGGCTACGAGCAGTACTTC
size: NA; J: TRBJ2-1; V: TRBV3-1/TRBV3-2; D: TRBD2; CDR3: CASSRATSGLGNEQFF; DNA: TGTGCCAGCAGCCGTGCGACTAGCGGTCTTGGGAATGAGCAGTTCTTC
size: once; J: TRBJ2-5; V: TRBV2; D: TRBD2; CDR3: CASRKGTSGETQYF; DNA: TGTGCCAGCAGGAAGGGGACTAGTGGGGAGACCCAGTACTTC
size: once; J: TRBJ2-7; V: TRBV3-1/TRBV3-2; D: TRBD1; CDR3: CASSQGKGAHEQYF; DNA: TGTGCCAGCAGCCAAGGAAAGGGGGCCCACGAGCAGTACTTC
size: NA; J: TRBJ2-5; V: TRBV9; D: TRBD2; CDR3: CASSAQAGREAQYF; DNA: TGTGCCAGCAGCGCCCAAGCGGGGCGGGAGGCCCAGTACTTC
size: NA; J: TRBJ2-3; V: TRBV19; D: NA; CDR3: CASSTYPRQASTDTQYF; DNA: TGTGCCAGTAGTACCTACCCCCGACAGGCTAGCACAGATACGCAGTATTTT
size: NA; J: TRBJ2-3; V: TRBV28; D: TRBD2; CDR3: CASTQYKAGGPYTQYF; DNA: TGTGCCAGCACCCAGTATAAGGCGGGAGGGCCTTATACGCAGTATTTT
size: NA; J: TRBJ1-5; V: TRBV27; D: TRBD1; CDR3: CASSFQGTGNQPQHF; DNA: TGTGCCAGCAGTTTCCAGGGGACAGGGAATCAGCCCCAGCATTTT
size: NA; J: TRBJ2-7; V: TRBV4-2; D: TRBD2; CDR3: CASSQGPTSGGVPLEQYF; DNA: TGTGCCAGCAGCCAAGGTCCCACTAGCGGGGGTGTTCCTCTAGAGCAGTACTTC
size: once; J: TRBJ2-5; V: TRBV7-9; D: TRBD1; CDR3: CASSLGATGGQETQYF; DNA: TGTGCCAGCAGCCTGGGGGCGACAGGGGGCCAAGAGACCCAGTACTTC